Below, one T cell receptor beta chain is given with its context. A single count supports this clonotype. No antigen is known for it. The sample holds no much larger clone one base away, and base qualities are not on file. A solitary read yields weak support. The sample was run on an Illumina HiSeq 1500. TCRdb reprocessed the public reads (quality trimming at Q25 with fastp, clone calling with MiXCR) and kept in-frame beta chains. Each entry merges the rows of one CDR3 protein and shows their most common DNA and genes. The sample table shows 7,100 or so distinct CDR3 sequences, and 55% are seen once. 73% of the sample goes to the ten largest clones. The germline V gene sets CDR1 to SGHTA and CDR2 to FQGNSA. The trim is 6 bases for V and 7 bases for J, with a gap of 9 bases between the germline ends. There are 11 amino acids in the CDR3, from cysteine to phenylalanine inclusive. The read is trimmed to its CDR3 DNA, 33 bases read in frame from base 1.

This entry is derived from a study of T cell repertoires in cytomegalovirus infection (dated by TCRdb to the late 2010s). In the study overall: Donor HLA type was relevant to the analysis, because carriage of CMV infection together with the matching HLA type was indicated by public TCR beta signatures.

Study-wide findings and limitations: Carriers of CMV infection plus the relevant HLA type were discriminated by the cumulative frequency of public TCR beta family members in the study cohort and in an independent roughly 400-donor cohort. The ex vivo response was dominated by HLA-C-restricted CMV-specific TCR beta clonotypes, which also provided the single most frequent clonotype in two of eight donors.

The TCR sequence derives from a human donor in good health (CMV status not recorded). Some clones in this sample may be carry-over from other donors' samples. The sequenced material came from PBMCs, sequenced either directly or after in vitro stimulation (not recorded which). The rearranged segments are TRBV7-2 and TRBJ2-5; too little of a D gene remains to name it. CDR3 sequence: CASSIVGTQYF. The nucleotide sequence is TGTGCCAGCAGTATAGTTGGGACCCAGTACTTC.